This TCR beta chain originates from a study of shared clonotypes between healthy human individuals. Naivety among CD8 cells was defined by CD45RO negativity and positive CCR7 selection, thereby excluding terminally differentiated effector memory CD45RA+ cells. CDR1 and CDR2 (germline): SGHAT, FQNNGV. The CDR3 loop spans 16 amino acids. Trimming pared 4 bases from V and 1 base from J, leaving 17 bases between. Per the study methods: Without quality scores, immunoSEQ junctional reads could not be filtered like full-length reads. The protocol was immunoSEQ multiplex PCR, while the TCRdb copy is restricted to in-frame clones and leaves out a portion. V and J calls and clone size are those listed in that table; D and trimming were worked out from the DNA. Of over 2,000,000 clones in the sample, just over 90% were seen once. Study observations and caveats: Clonotypes shared by all four sorted-subset donors had higher generation probabilities than non-shared clonotypes. Sampling was confined to blood; repertoires within tissues likely differ. Naive CD4 clonotype sharing across several donors was roughly 5%.

Turning to this clone: The target antigen is unknown.

The origin of this receptor is a man between 18 and 35 years old in good health. Some clones in this sample may be carry-over from other donors' samples. This chain uses TRBV11-2 with TRBJ2-7; the D gene could be TRBD1 or TRBD2 (5 bases each). Sequenced material: naive CD8+ T cells from PBMCs. CDR3 sequence (DNA): TGTGCCAGCAGCTCACCGGGCCGGGGCGTATCCTACGAGCAGTACTTC. Its protein product is CASSSPGRGVSYEQYF.